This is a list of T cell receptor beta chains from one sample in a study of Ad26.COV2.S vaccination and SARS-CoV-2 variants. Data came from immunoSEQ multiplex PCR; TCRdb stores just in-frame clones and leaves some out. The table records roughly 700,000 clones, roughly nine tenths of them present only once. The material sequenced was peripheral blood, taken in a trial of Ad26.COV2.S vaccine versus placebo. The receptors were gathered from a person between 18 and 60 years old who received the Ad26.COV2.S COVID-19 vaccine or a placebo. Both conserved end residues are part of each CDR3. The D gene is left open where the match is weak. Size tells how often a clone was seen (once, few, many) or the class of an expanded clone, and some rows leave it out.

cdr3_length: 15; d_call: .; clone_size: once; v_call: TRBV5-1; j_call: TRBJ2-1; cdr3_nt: TGCGCCAGCAGCTTGGACAGGGGAGGAAACAATGAGCAGTTCTTC; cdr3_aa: CASSLDRGGNNEQFF
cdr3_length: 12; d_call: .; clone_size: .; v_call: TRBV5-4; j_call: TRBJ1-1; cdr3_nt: TGTGCCAGCAGCTTGGTGGGGGCGCGAGCTTTCTTT; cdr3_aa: CASSLVGARAFF
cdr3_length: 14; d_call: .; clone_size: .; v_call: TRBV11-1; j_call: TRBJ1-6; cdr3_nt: TGTGCCAGCAGCTTAGAACAGCTCGGGACACCCCTCCACTTT; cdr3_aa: CASSLEQLGTPLHF
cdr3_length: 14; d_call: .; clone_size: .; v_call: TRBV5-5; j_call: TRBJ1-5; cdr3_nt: TGTGCCAGCAGCTTGGATACTAACAATCAGCCCCAGCATTTT; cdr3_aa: CASSLDTNNQPQHF
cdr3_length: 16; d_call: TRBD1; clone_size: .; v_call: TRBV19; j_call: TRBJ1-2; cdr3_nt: TGTGCCAGTAGTATCCCGGGACAGATCCTTAACTATGGCTACACCTTC; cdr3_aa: CASSIPGQILNYGYTF
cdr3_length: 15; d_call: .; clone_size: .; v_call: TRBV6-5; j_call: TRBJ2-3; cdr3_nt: TGTGCCAGCAGTTACTCGAGCAGAGGCACAGATACGCAGTATTTT; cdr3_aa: CASSYSSRGTDTQYF
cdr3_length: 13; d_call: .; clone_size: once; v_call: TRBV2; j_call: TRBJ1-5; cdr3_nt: TGTGCCAGCAGTCCGGGGTTTGGTCAGCCCCAGCATTTT; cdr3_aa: CASSPGFGQPQHF
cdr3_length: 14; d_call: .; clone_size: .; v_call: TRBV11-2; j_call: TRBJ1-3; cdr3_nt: TGTGCCAGCAGCTTGGGGGGCTCTGGAAACACCATATATTTT; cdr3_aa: CASSLGGSGNTIYF
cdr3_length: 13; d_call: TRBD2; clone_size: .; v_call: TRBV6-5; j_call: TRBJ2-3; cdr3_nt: TGTGCCAGCATTGCGGGGGGCACAGATACGCAGTATTTT; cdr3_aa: CASIAGGTDTQYF
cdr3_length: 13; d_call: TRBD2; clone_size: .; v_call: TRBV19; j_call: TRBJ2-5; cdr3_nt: TGTGCCAGTAGCCTGACTAGCTTGGAGACCCAGTACTTC; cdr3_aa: CASSLTSLETQYF
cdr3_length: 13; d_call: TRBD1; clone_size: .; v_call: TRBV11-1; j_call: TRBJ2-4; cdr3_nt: TGTGCCAGCAGCTTAGGGACAGGCAATGTTCAGTACTTC; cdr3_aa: CASSLGTGNVQYF
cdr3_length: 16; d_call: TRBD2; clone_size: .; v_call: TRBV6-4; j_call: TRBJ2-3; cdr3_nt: TGTGCCAGCAGTAGGACTAGCGGGGGGAGCACAGATACGCAGTATTTT; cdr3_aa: CASSRTSGGSTDTQYF
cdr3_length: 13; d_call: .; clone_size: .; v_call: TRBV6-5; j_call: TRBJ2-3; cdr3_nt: TGTGCCAGCAGTTCGCAGGGGACGGGGACGCAGTATTTT; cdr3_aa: CASSSQGTGTQYF
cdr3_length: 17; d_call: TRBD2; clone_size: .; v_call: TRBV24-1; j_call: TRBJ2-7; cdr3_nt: TGTGCCACCAGTGAGAGTAGCGGGAGGCCCGGACCCTACGAGCAGTACTTC; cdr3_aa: CATSESSGRPGPYEQYF
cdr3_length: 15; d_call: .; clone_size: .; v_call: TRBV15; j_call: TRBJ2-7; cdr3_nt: TGTGCCACCAGCAGAGAAATAGCGTGGTCCTACGAGCAGTACTTC; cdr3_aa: CATSREIAWSYEQYF
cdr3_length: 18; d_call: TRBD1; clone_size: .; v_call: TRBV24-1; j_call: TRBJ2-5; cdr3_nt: TGTGCCACCAGTGACTCCACCCCACAGGGGGCAAATTTGGAGACCCAGTACTTC; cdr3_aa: CATSDSTPQGANLETQYF
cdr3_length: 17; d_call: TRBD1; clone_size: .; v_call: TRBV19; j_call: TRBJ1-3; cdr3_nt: TGTGCCAGTAGACCCGGGACAGGGGGGATCTCTGGAAACACCATATATTTT; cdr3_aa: CASRPGTGGISGNTIYF
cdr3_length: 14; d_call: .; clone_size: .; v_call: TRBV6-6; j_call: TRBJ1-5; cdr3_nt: TGTGCCAGCAGCCCCCCGGGCCACAATCAGCCCCAGCATTTT; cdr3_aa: CASSPPGHNQPQHF
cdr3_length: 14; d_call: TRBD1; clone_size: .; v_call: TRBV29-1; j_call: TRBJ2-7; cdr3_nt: TGCAGCGTTGAAAAGGGGGCTGGGTCCTACGAGCAGTACTTC; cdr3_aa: CSVEKGAGSYEQYF
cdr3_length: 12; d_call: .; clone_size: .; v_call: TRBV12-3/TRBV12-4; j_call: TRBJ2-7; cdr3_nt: TGTGCCAGCAGTTTAGAGGACTACGAGCAGTACTTC; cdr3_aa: CASSLEDYEQYF
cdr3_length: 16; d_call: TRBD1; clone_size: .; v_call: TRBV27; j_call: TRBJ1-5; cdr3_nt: TGTGCCAGCCGCCAGACAGGGGGTATGAGCAATCAGCCCCAGCATTTT; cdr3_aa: CASRQTGGMSNQPQHF
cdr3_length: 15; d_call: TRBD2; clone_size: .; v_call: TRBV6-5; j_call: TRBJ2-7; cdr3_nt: TGTGCCAGCAGTTACAGACTAGCGGGCGCCTACGAGCAGTACTTC; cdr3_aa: CASSYRLAGAYEQYF
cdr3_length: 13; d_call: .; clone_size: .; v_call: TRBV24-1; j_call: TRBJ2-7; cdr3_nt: TGTGCCACCAGTGATTTAATGTTCCACGAGCAGTACTTC; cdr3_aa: CATSDLMFHEQYF
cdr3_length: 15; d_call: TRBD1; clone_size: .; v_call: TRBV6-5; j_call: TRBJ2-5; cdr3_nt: TGTGCCAGCAGTTACGTGACAGGGGAGTATGAGACCCAGTACTTC; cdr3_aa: CASSYVTGEYETQYF
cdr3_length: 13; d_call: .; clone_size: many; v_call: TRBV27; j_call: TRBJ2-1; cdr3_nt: TGTGCCAGCAGTTTAGCTTCAAACAATGAGCAGTTCTTC; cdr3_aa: CASSLASNNEQFF
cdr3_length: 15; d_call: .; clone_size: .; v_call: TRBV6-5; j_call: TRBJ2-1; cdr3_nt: TGTGCCAGCAGTTACTCAAAGTTAGTCCCCAATGAGCAGTTCTTC; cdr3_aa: CASSYSKLVPNEQFF
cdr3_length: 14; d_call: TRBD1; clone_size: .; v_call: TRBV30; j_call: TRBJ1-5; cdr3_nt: TGTGCCTGGAGTGTTGGGACAGTCAATCAGCCCCAGCATTTT; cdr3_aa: CAWSVGTVNQPQHF
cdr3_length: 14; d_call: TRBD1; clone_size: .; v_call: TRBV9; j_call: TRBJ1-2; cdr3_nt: TGTGCCAGCAGCCCAAGGGACAGGGTCTATGGCTACACCTTC; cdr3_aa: CASSPRDRVYGYTF
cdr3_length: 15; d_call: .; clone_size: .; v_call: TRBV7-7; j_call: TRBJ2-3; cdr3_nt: TGTGCTAGCAGCTTATCCGGGACTAGCACAGATACGCAGTATTTT; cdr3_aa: CASSLSGTSTDTQYF
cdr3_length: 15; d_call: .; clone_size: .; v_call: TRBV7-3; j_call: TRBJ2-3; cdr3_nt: TGTGCCAGCAGCTTACAGGGTTCGGCCACAGATACGCAGTATTTT; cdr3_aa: CASSLQGSATDTQYF
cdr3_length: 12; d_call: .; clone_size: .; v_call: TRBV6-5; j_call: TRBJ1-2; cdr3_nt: TGTGCCAGCAGGAGTATAAACTATGGCTACACCTTC; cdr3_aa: CASRSINYGYTF
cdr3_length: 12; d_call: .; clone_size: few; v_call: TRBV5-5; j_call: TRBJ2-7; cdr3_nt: TGTGCCAGCAGCTTGAACAGGCCCGCGGGGTACTTC; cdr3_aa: CASSLNRPAGYF
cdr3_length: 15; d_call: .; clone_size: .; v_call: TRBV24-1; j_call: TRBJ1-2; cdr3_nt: TGTGCCACCATGGGGCGCGATCGCCACGGCTATGGCTACACCTTC; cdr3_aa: CATMGRDRHGYGYTF
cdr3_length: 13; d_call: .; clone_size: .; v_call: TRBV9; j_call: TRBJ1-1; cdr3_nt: TGTGCCAGCAGCCCCCAGTTGAACACTGAAGCTTTCTTT; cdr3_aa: CASSPQLNTEAFF
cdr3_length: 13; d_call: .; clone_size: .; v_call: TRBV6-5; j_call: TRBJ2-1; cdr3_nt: TGTGCCAGCAGTAACACTAGTTACAATGAGCAGTTCTTC; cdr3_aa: CASSNTSYNEQFF
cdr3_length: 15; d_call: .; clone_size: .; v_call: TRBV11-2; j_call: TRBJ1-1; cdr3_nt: TGTGCCAGCAGCTTTCACGACGGTATGAACACTGAAGCTTTCTTT; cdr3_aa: CASSFHDGMNTEAFF
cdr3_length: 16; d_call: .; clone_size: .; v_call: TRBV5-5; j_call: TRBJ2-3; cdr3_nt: TGTGCCAGCAGCTTGGGGGCTAGCGATAGCACAGATACGCAGTATTTT; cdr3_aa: CASSLGASDSTDTQYF
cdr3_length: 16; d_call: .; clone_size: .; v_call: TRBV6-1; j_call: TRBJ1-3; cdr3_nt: TGTGCCAGCAGTGAAGCGAACAGCTACTCTGGAAACACCATATATTTT; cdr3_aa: CASSEANSYSGNTIYF
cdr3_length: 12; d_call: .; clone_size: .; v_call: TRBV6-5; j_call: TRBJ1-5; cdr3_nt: TGTGTCTCAAACAGGGTGGGGGAGCCCCAGCATTTT; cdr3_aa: CVSNRVGEPQHF
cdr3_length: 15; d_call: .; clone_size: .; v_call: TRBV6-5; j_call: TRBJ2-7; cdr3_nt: TGTGCCAGCAGTTACGCCCCGGGGGATCCCTACGAGCAGTACTTC; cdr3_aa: CASSYAPGDPYEQYF